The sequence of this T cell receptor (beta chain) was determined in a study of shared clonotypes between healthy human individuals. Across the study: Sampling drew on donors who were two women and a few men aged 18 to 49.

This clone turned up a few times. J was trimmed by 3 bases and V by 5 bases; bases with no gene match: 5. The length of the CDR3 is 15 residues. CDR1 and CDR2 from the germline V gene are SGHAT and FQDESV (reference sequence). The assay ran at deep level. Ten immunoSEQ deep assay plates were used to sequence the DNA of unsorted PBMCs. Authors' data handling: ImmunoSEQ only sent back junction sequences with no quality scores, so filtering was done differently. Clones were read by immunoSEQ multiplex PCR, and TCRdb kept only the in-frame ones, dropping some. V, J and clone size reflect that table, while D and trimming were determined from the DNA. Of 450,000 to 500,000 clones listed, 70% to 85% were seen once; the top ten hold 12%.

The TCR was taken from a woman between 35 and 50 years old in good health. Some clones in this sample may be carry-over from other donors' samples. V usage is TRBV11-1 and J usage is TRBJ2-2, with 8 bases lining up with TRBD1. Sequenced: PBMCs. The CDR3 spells CASSKRTGHTGELFF. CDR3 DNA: TGTGCCAGCAGCAAGAGGACAGGGCACACCGGGGAGCTGTTTTTT.